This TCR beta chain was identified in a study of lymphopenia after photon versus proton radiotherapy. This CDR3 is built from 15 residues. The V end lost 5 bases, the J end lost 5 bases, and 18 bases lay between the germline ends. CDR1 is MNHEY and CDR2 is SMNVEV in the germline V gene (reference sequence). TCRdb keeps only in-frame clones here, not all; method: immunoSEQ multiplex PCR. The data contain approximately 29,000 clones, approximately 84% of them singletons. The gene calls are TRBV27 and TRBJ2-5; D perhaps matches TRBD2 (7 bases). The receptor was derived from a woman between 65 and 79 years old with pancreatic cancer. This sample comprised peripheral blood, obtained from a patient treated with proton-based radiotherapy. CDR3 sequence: CASSPREGDWETQYF. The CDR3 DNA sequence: TGTGCCAGCAGTCCCAGGGAGGGGGATTGGGAGACCCAGTACTTC.